These 21 T cell receptor beta chains originate from one sample sequenced in a study of CD8+CD57+ T cells in acquired aplastic anemia. CDR3 and TCR beta VDJ profiling relied on genomic DNA as the template. TCRdb fed the reads into MiXCR, producing one record per CDR3 protein. This sample yields some 200,000 distinct CDR3 sequences, of which around 45% are seen a single time; 9.7% belongs to the top ten. Sequencing involved patients with CD8+CD57+ cell expansion previously shown by flow cytometry. Sequencing input: sorted CD4+, CD8+, or CD8+CD57+ T cells (not recorded which) from PBMCs. These receptors were collected from a human donor with aplastic anemia.

A note on this clonotype: This clone may be a read error of a much larger clone one base away. The V call is TRBV6-2 or TRBV6-3, the J call TRBJ2-1; 10 nucleotides agree with TRBD2. This CDR3 has 16 residues. Trimming removed 4 bases from V and 11 bases from J; junction bases left unmatched: 14. Germline V CDR1 and CDR2: MNHEY, SVGEGT. The chain's CDR3 is CASSSGLAVTRNKQFF. The CDR3 region has the DNA TGTGCCAGCAGTTCCGGACTAGCGGTCACTCGGAATAAGCAGTTCTTC.

This clonotype was seen a single time. The chain has TRBV25-1 and TRBJ2-3; weak D call: TRBD1 (6 bases). This CDR3 spans 12 amino acids. Germline CDR1 is MGHDK and CDR2 is SYGVNS. V was pared by 8 bases and J by 4 bases, with 10 bases between. The DNA for the CDR3 is TGTGCCAGCGGAACAGGGCCAGATACGCAGTATTTT. It translates to CASGTGPDTQYF.

The sample holds many counts of this clonotype. The chain has TRBV19 and TRBJ1-1; tentative D call: TRBD1 (5 bases). V dropped 8 bases and J dropped 3 bases, with 13 bases sitting between them. The CDR3 is 13 residues long. CDR1 is LNHDA, CDR2 SQIVND, per germline (reference sequence). CDR3: CASGDRGDTEAFF. CDR3 DNA: TGTGCCAGTGGGGACCGAGGCGACACTGAAGCTTTCTTT.

This clonotype was seen repeatedly, ten times or more. The V call is TRBV7-2, the J call TRBJ2-1, with D unclear. V gave up 5 bases and J gave up 9 bases, with 11 bases separating them. This CDR3 is 12 amino acids long. The V gene's germline CDR1 is SGHTA and CDR2 FQGNSA. The CDR3 bases are TGTGCCAGCAGCCCTCGAGGAACTGAGCAGTTCTTC. Translating gives CASSPRGTEQFF.

CDR3 sequence: CAISDVGGRTYEQYF. CDR3 sequence (DNA): TGTGCCATCAGTGATGTGGGGGGGAGAACCTACGAGCAGTACTTC. The gene calls are TRBV10-3 and TRBJ2-7, with TRBD2 matching over 7 bases. From germline, CDR1 is ENHRY and CDR2 SYGVKD. The CDR3 runs 15 residues. J gave up 2 bases and V 3 bases, and 7 bases lay outside the gene matches.

The genes are TRBV20-1 and TRBJ1-2; the D is unclear. Trimming shortened V by 2 bases and J by 8 bases, and 15 bases separated the two germline ends. The CDR3 is 13 amino acids. CDR1 and CDR2 from the germline V gene are DFQATT and SNEGSKA (reference sequence). CDR3: CSARNREGFGYTF. CDR3 in DNA: TGCAGTGCTAGAAACCGGGAAGGGTTCGGCTACACCTTC.

This clonotype was observed many times. The V and J genes are TRBV7-9 and TRBJ1-1; D remains ambiguous. The CDR3 covers 12 residues. Germline V gene data show CDR1 as SEHNR and CDR2 as FQNEAQ (reference sequence). Trimming removed 5 bases at V and 1 base at J, with 5 bases between. DNA for the CDR3: TGTGCCAGCAGCCGAAGGAACACTGAAGCTTTCTTT. Amino acid sequence: CASSRRNTEAFF. Full variable domain (remainder filled in from reference TRBV7-9 and TRBJ1-1): DTGVSQNPRHKITKRGQNVTFRCDPISEHNRLYWYRQTLGQGPEFLTYFQNEAQLEKSRLLSDRFSAERPKGSFSTLEIQRTEQGDSAMYLCASSRRNTEAFFGQGTRLTVV.

The V gene is TRBV7-2, the J gene TRBJ2-1, with D maybe TRBD1 (6 bases). Trimming removed 7 bases at V and 4 bases at J, with 20 bases between. CDR3 length: 16 residues. Germline CDR1 reads SGHTA; CDR2 reads FQGNSA. The CDR3 DNA reads as TGTGCCAGCAACCCCGACAGGTTTCCGAGATACAATGAGCAGTTCTTC. Protein: CASNPDRFPRYNEQFF. Based on the CDR3 plus reference TRBV7-2 and TRBJ2-1, the full variable domain is GAGVSQSPSNKVTEKGKDVELRCDPISGHTALYWYRQSLGQGLEFLIYFQGNSAPDKSGLPSDRFSAERTGGSVSTLTIQRTQQEDSAVYLCASNPDRFPRYNEQFFGPGTRLTVL.

Remarks on this clonotype: A much more abundant neighbour one base away suggests this may be a read error. The chain combines TRBV5-1 with TRBJ2-7; D remains ambiguous. The CDR3 covers 13 residues. Germline lookup yields CDR1 SGHRS and CDR2 YFSETQ. In DNA, the CDR3 is TGCGCCAGCAGCTTGGTCATCTCCTGCGAGCAGTACTTC. It encodes CASSLVISCEQYF. Using reference TRBV5-1 and TRBJ2-7 for the parts outside the CDR3, the full variable domain is KAGVTQTPRYLIKTRGQQVTLSCSPISGHRSVSWYQQTPGQGLQFLFEYFSETQRNKGNFPGRFSGRQFSNSRSEMNVSTLELGDSALYLCASSLVISCEQYFGPGTRLTVT.

This chain joins TRBV12-3 or TRBV12-4 and TRBJ1-2; unclear D gene. The CDR3 is 12 residues long. Trimming shortened V by 2 bases and J by 5 bases, and 6 bases separated the two germline ends. Here the CDR3 DNA reads TGTGCCAGCAGTTTAACAGCTTATGGCTACACCTTC. Protein: CASSLTAYGYTF.

This clonotype was counted ten times or more. The V and J genes are TRBV19 and TRBJ2-1, with TRBD2 matching 7 bases. V lost 5 bases and J lost 6; bases outside the gene matches: 16. The germline V gene encodes CDR1 LNHDA and CDR2 SQIVND (reference sequence). The CDR3 covers 17 residues. The chain's CDR3 is CASSSHLGRGWVNEQFF. The DNA of the CDR3 is TGTGCCAGTAGTTCACACCTCGGGCGGGGGTGGGTCAATGAGCAGTTCTTC. The entire variable domain, with the rest obtained from reference TRBV19 and TRBJ2-1, is as follows: DGGITQSPKYLFRKEGQNVTLSCEQNLNHDAMYWYRQDPGQGLRLIYYSQIVNDFQKGDIAEGYSVSREKKESFPLTVTSAQKNPTAFYLCASSSHLGRGWVNEQFFGPGTRLTVL.

With respect to this clonotype: The junction does not match germline at one end; this may be a read error. The rearrangement links TRBV5-6 to TRBJ1-5, with 7 positions matching TRBD1. This CDR3 is 15 amino acids long. Germline V gene lookup returns CDR1 SGHDT and CDR2 YYEEEE. The CDR3, as DNA: TGTGCCAACAGCTTAGGGGGCGGTTGGTATCAGCCCCAGCATTTT. Protein sequence: CANSLGGGWYQPQHF.

The chain recombines TRBV24-1 with TRBJ2-7, with D unclear. CDR1 and CDR2 from the germline V gene are KGHDR and SFDVKD. The CDR3 consists of 13 residues. V lost 9 bases and J 3 bases, leaving 14 bases between the germline ends. CDR3 protein: CATSDGPLYEQYF. CDR3 coding DNA: TGTGCCACCTCGGACGGACCTCTCTACGAGCAGTACTTC.

This clonotype was seen a handful of times. The genes are TRBV18 and TRBJ2-3; D not resolved. CDR3 size: 15 residues. V lost 3 bases, J lost 2 bases, and 12 bases lay in between. Germline V gene sequence: CDR1 KGHSH, CDR2 LQKENI. CDR3 region: CASSPGMWFTDTQYF. For the CDR3, the DNA is TGTGCCAGCTCACCCGGTATGTGGTTCACAGATACGCAGTATTTT.

The chain joins TRBV9 to TRBJ2-7, with 8 bases aligning to TRBD1. The CDR3 consists of 14 residues. With V trimmed by 4 bases and J by 2 bases, 5 bases remained unmatched. In germline, CDR1 is SGDLS, CDR2 YYNGEE. The CDR3 loop is CASSRQGPTYEQYF. The CDR3 coding sequence is TGTGCCAGCAGCAGACAGGGGCCTACCTACGAGCAGTACTTC.

This clonotype has ten or more counts. In DNA, the CDR3 is TGTGCCACCAGTGAACCTTACAATGAGCAGTTCTTC. This translates into CATSEPYNEQFF. V usage is TRBV24-1 and J usage is TRBJ2-1; D uncertain. Germline CDR1 is KGHDR and CDR2 is SFDVKD. This CDR3 has 12 residues. Trimming removed 4 bases at V and 4 bases at J, with 4 bases between.

By proportion, this clonotype is medium-sized. DNA of the CDR3: TGTGCCACCGGAGACGGCAGTCAAGAGACCCAGTACTTC. Amino acid sequence: CATGDGSQETQYF. The V and J genes are TRBV24-1 and TRBJ2-5; no clear D gene. Between the trimmed V and J ends, which lost 9 bases and 2 bases, there was a span of 12 bases. CDR3 length: 13 amino acids. CDR1 and CDR2 (germline): KGHDR, SFDVKD.

The chain is built from TRBV24-1 and TRBJ1-2, with a weak D call TRBD1 (6 bases). Trimming stripped 7 bases from V and 4 bases from J, with 15 bases between. CDR1 KGHDR and CDR2 SFDVKD come from the germline V gene. The CDR3 has 14 residues. CDR3 nucleotides: TGTGCCACCAGGGACAGTGACTTAGGCTATGGCTACACCTTC. Amino acid sequence: CATRDSDLGYGYTF.

The chain joins TRBV3-1 to TRBJ2-1; D gene uncertain. Per germline, CDR1 LGHDT and CDR2 YNNKEL (reference sequence). V dropped 0 bases and J dropped 10 bases, with 10 bases sitting between them. This CDR3 contains 13 residues. The CDR3 DNA reads TGTGCCAGCAGCCAAGATCTAAGGTCGGAGCAGTTCTTC. It codes for CASSQDLRSEQFF.

This clonotype qualifies as large (0.1 to 1%). The chain carries TRBV2 and TRBJ1-3, with 10 bases that match TRBD1. From germline, CDR1 is SNHLY and CDR2 FYNNEI. CDR3 length: 15 amino acids. Trimming cost V 4 bases and J 3 bases; bases outside gene matches: 3. The CDR3 region has the DNA TGTGCCAGCAGTGTTGGGACAGGGGTTGGAAACACCATATATTTT. Its translation is CASSVGTGVGNTIYF.

The table lists this clonotype with many counts. The chain combines TRBV10-3 with TRBJ2-5; 13 nucleotides match TRBD2. Germline V gene data show CDR1 as ENHRY and CDR2 as SYGVKD. V gave up 5 bases and J gave up 2 bases; unmatched junction bases: 5. The length of the CDR3 is 16 residues. CDR3 protein: CAISKGTSGVQETQYF. In DNA form, the CDR3 reads TGTGCCATCAGTAAAGGGACTAGCGGGGTGCAAGAGACCCAGTACTTC.